These T cell receptor beta chains were read from a single sample in a study of regulatory T cells in long-lasting Graves disease. TCRdb re-called the multiplex PCR reads through MiXCR, storing one row per CDR3 protein. This sample yields approximately 560,000 distinct CDR3 sequences, of which about 16% are seen a single time; approximately 12% belongs to the top ten. These data are also associated with another study on T cells in Graves' hyperthyroidism and ophthalmopathy.

The sequencing here drew on peripheral blood mononuclear cells (PBMCs), taken at new diagnosis, from a patient treated with antithyroid drugs. The receptor source for this set is a young man with Graves disease. Each CDR3 is given with its conserved first and last residue. D genes are given only for firm matches. Not all rows give a size; the values are once, few, many and, for expanded clones, a class.

TRBJ2-3,TRBV7-8,many,NA,CASSFRFPGSSRDTQYF,TGTGCCAGCAGCTTTAGATTTCCCGGGAGTTCCCGGGATACGCAGTATTTT
TRBJ2-7,TRBV10-3,many,TRBD2,CAIKETSVPYEQYF,TGTGCCATCAAGGAGACTAGCGTACCCTACGAGCAGTACTTC
TRBJ2-7,TRBV27,NA,NA,CASMWGREAYEQYF,TGTGCCAGCATGTGGGGGCGCGAGGCTTACGAGCAGTACTTC
TRBJ2-5,TRBV11-2,many,NA,CASSLQNQETQYF,TGTGCCAGCAGCTTACAGAACCAAGAGACCCAGTACTTC
TRBJ1-3,TRBV27,NA,TRBD1,CASSLTGGRNTIYF,TGTGCCAGCAGCCTTACAGGGGGCAGGAACACCATATATTTT
TRBJ2-3,TRBV20-1,few,TRBD2,CSARALEGSGTIRRGDTQYF,TGCAGTGCTAGAGCCCTTGAGGGTAGCGGGACTATTAGACGCGGAGATACGCAGTATTTT
TRBJ1-2,TRBV20-1,many,TRBD1,CSAGQGHGYTF,TGCAGTGCTGGACAGGGGCACGGCTACACCTTC
TRBJ2-7,TRBV20-1,few,NA,CSAQTGTRTYEQYF,TGCAGTGCTCAAACCGGGACGAGGACCTACGAGCAGTACTTC
TRBJ2-5,TRBV7-2,few,NA,CASSLASFETQYF,TGTGCCAGCAGCTTAGCTAGCTTTGAGACCCAGTACTTC
TRBJ1-6,TRBV12-3/TRBV12-4,NA,TRBD1,CASSGTGFDSPLHF,TGTGCCAGCAGTGGGACAGGTTTCGATTCACCCCTCCACTTT
TRBJ2-5,TRBV11-2,many,NA,CASSLDGLGTQYF,TGTGCCAGCAGCTTAGACGGATTGGGGACCCAGTACTTC
TRBJ2-1,TRBV5-6,many,NA,CASSLGGSSHEQFF,TGTGCCAGCAGCTTGGGCGGGTCTTCCCATGAGCAGTTCTTC
TRBJ1-1,TRBV20-1,NA,NA,CSARYGPAEAFF,TGCAGTGCTAGATACGGGCCGGCTGAAGCTTTCTTT
TRBJ2-5,TRBV20-1,few,TRBD1,CSARVYVWVEDRGRETQYF,TGCAGTGCTAGAGTTTATGTCTGGGTCGAAGACAGGGGCCGAGAGACCCAGTACTTC
TRBJ1-3,TRBV3-1,NA,NA,CASSQGVFRRASSGNTIYF,TGTGCCAGCAGCCAGGGTGTATTTCGACGTGCCAGCTCTGGAAACACCATATATTTT
TRBJ1-1,TRBV5-1,many,TRBD1,CASSHTVLGQGKENTEAFF,TGCGCCAGCAGCCATACAGTTTTGGGACAGGGTAAGGAGAACACTGAAGCTTTCTTT
TRBJ2-3,TRBV30,NA,NA,CAWSEASTDTQYF,TGTGCCTGGAGTGAAGCTAGCACAGATACGCAGTATTTT
TRBJ2-3,TRBV11-2,many,NA,CASRVESPGPDTQYF,TGTGCCAGCAGGGTGGAGAGCCCAGGCCCAGATACGCAGTATTTT
TRBJ2-3,TRBV11-2,many,NA,CASSPTDGEDTQYF,TGTGCCAGCAGTCCTACCGACGGGGAGGATACGCAGTATTTT
TRBJ2-7,TRBV29-1,many,NA,CSVEAGGAGANEQYF,TGCAGCGTTGAGGCGGGCGGGGCAGGGGCTAACGAGCAGTACTTC
TRBJ2-1,TRBV5-1,many,TRBD2,CASSQASSGNEQFF,TGCGCCAGCAGCCAAGCATCTAGCGGCAATGAGCAGTTCTTC
TRBJ1-2,TRBV9,NA,NA,CASSVGSGGYGYTF,TGTGCCAGCAGCGTAGGGAGTGGGGGGTATGGTTACACCTTC
TRBJ1-5,TRBV28,few,NA,CASSSTASIRGFSQPQHF,TGTGCCAGCAGTTCCACCGCATCAATCCGGGGGTTTAGTCAGCCCCAGCATTTT
TRBJ2-1,TRBV5-1,NA,NA,CASSLGTRVNEQFF,TGCGCCAGCAGCTTAGGGACCAGGGTGAATGAGCAGTTCTTC
TRBJ1-2,TRBV6-1,NA,NA,CASSLTDISGYTF,TGTGCCAGCAGTCTGACAGACATCTCCGGCTACACCTTC
TRBJ2-2,TRBV27,many,NA,CASSLGAPRELFF,TGTGCCAGCAGTTTAGGAGCCCCCCGGGAGCTGTTTTTT
TRBJ2-5,TRBV2,many,TRBD2,CASSEARAGNGETQYF,TGTGCCAGCAGTGAAGCCCGAGCGGGAAACGGAGAGACCCAGTACTTC